This TCR beta chain emerged from a study of blood T cell repertoires in COVID-19. Study-wide context: The analysed material was cDNA or gDNA that came from T cells, B-cell-depleted T cells, or PBMCs.

Sequencing used immunoSEQ multiplex PCR; TCRdb keeps in-frame clones, though not all of them. The table includes about 260,000 clones, about nine tenths detected once. Germline V gene data show CDR1 as SGDLS and CDR2 as YYNGEE. V was pared by 4 bases and J by 0 bases, with 18 bases of the junction left unmatched. This CDR3 has 19 amino acids. The clonotype was recovered from a middle-aged man with active or convalescent COVID-19. The source material was peripheral blood. The chain employs TRBV9 and TRBJ1-1, with 7 bases aligning to TRBD1. The CDR3 is CASSSTHVGAGGMNTEAFF. CDR3 DNA: TGTGCCAGCAGCTCCACCCACGTAGGGGCAGGGGGAATGAACACTGAAGCTTTCTTT.